This T cell receptor beta chain was captured by sequencing in a study of blood T cell dynamics during melanoma immunotherapy. Study-level points and caveats: Disease-control patients' PBMC repertoires became either more clonal or more diverse at W3.

V shed 4 bases and J 8 bases; nucleotides not matched to a gene: 9. The CDR3 covers 15 residues. Germline CDR1 is SGHRS and CDR2 is YFSETQ. About this clone itself: What it binds is not known.

Time point defined: pre-treatment baseline. Samples come from before therapy and from week 3 after the first blockade cycle. Patients with prior systemic cancer treatment, concomitant immunosuppressants, or other active malignancies were excluded. The repertoire was sequenced with immunoSEQ multiplex PCR; TCRdb's copy has only in-frame clones and lacks some. The data hold some 16,000 clones, with about 85% observed a single time. This specimen was blood, taken from a patient treated with checkpoint blockade. The clonotype comes from a human donor with melanoma. J is TRBJ2-1 and V is TRBV5-1; TRBD2 agrees at 10 bases. CDR3 in amino acids: CASSPGLAVGHEQFF. The CDR3 DNA reads as TGCGCCAGCAGCCCAGGACTAGCGGTCGGCCATGAGCAGTTCTTC. Combining the CDR3 with reference TRBV5-1 and TRBJ2-1 gives the whole variable domain KAGVTQTPRYLIKTRGQQVTLSCSPISGHRSVSWYQQTPGQGLQFLFEYFSETQRNKGNFPGRFSGRQFSNSRSEMNVSTLELGDSALYLCASSPGLAVGHEQFFGPGTRLTVL.